This TCR beta chain came from a study of control samples from healthy donors and cancer patients. Germline loops: CDR1 SGHNT, CDR2 YENEEA. V was pared by 4 bases and J by 4 bases, with 11 bases between. The CDR3 totals 14 residues. Assay: immunoSEQ multiplex PCR; the TCRdb copy retains only in-frame clones and omits some. The sample consists of about 31,000 clones, approximately 93% of them appearing once. This clone was picked up a small number of times. The TCR sequence derives from a man in his sixties in good health. This chain links TRBV11-3 with TRBJ1-3, with D maybe TRBD1 (6 bases). Sequencing used blood. CDR3 coding DNA: TGTGCCAGCAGCTCTGGACAGACGGGAAACACCATATATTTT. Translation gives CASSSGQTGNTIYF. The whole variable domain, filled in from reference TRBV11-3 and TRBJ1-3, reads EAGVVQSPRYKIIEKKQPVAFWCNPISGHNTLYWYLQNLGQGPELLIRYENEEAVDDSQLPKDRFSAERLKGVDSTLKIQPAELGDSAVYLCASSSGQTGNTIYFGEGSWLTVV.